This TCR beta chain appears in the sequencing data of a study of cytomegalovirus exposure and HLA in healthy donors. The length of the CDR3 is 14 residues. Per the germline V gene, CDR1 is SGHVS and CDR2 is FQNEAQ. Losses at the gene ends were 7 bases for V and 4 bases for J; bases not matched to a gene: 9. The PCR used 60 Vbeta and 13 Jbeta primers. Assay: immunoSEQ multiplex PCR; the TCRdb copy retains only in-frame clones and omits some. Among over 150,000 clones, around 75% were seen once, and the ten largest hold approximately 2.4%. Samples came from healthy bone marrow donors. The source material was PBMCs. The chain has TRBV7-8 and TRBJ1-1, with 7 bases identical to TRBD1. The TCR originated in a male donor in good health and CMV-seronegative. The CDR3 DNA sequence: TGTGCCAGCACCTCTCGACAGGGCGGCACTGAAGCTTTCTTT. Amino acid sequence: CASTSRQGGTEAFF.